Presented here are 17 T cell receptor beta chains from one specimen sequenced in a study of cytomegalovirus exposure and HLA in healthy donors. 60 Vbeta and 13 Jbeta primers were used in PCR. Sequenced by immunoSEQ multiplex PCR; TCRdb stores in-frame clones only, minus some. The top ten hold about 0.37% of the sample, which has 170,000 or so clones, 80% to 85% seen once. The sequenced sample was PBMCs. These receptor sequences come from a boy aged 2 to 10 in good health and CMV-seronegative.

This rearrangement joins TRBV18 to TRBJ2-7; 8 bases are a match to TRBD1. Per germline, CDR1 KGHSH and CDR2 LQKENI. The V segment lost 3 bases and the J segment 2 bases; nucleotides outside the gene matches: 9. The CDR3 is made up of 16 amino acids. CDR3 residues: CASSPITGGTAYEQYF. In DNA form, the CDR3 reads TGTGCCAGCTCACCGATCACAGGGGGTACCGCCTACGAGCAGTACTTC.

This clone was counted once. The rearrangement joins TRBV6-5 to TRBJ2-5, with D possibly TRBD1 on 6 matching bases. Germline V gene lookup returns CDR1 MNHEY and CDR2 SVGAGI. The CDR3 loop spans 14 amino acids. Trimming took 0 bases from V and 5 from J, leaving 10 bases between them. CDR3 DNA sequence: TGTGCCAGCAGTTACTCGAGGGGGTGGGAGACCCAGTACTTC. Its protein product is CASSYSRGWETQYF.

V usage is TRBV25-1 and J usage is TRBJ2-2; maybe TRBD1 (6 bases). Trimming shortened V by 3 bases and J by 5 bases, and 16 bases separated the two germline ends. CDR3 length: 16 amino acids. Germline CDR1 is MGHDK and CDR2 is SYGVNS. CDR3 nucleotide sequence: TGTGCCAGCAGTGATCCGAACAGGGAGCATACCGGGGAGCTGTTTTTT. It translates to CASSDPNREHTGELFF.

V gene TRBV7-6 combines with J gene TRBJ2-2, with D hard to call. The CDR3 is 14 amino acids. The germline CDR1 and CDR2 sequences are SGHVS and FNYEAQ. V dropped 1 base and J dropped 7 bases, with 10 bases sitting between them. Written as DNA, the CDR3 is TGTGCCAGCAGCTTAGTCCAACTTGGCGGGGAGCTGTTTTTT. It yields the protein CASSLVQLGGELFF.

The chain is built from TRBV30 and TRBJ1-1; maybe TRBD1 (6 bases). Trimming removed 1 base from V and 0 bases from J, with 9 bases in between. The CDR3 totals 14 residues. The germline V gene has CDR1 GTSNPN and CDR2 SVGIG (reference sequence). For the CDR3, the DNA is TGTGCCTGGAGTGAAGGGACATTGAACACTGAAGCTTTCTTT. This translates into CAWSEGTLNTEAFF. The full variable domain, with the rest looked up from reference TRBV30 and TRBJ1-1, is SQTIHQWPATLVQPVGSPLSLECTVEGTSNPNLYWYRQAAGRGLQLLFYSVGIGQISSEVPQNLSASRPQDRQFILSSKKLLLSDSGFYLCAWSEGTLNTEAFFGQGTRLTVV.

The DNA of the CDR3 is TGCGCCAGCAGCTTTCAGAGGATGGAGACCCAGTACTTC. Its protein product is CASSFQRMETQYF. The chain carries TRBV5-1 and TRBJ2-5; D remains ambiguous. Germline V gene sequence: CDR1 SGHRS, CDR2 YFSETQ. The CDR3 totals 13 residues. V was shortened by 2 bases and J by 5 bases, with 10 bases between the two germline ends.

The sample holds a few counts of this clone. The rearrangement uses TRBV6-1 and TRBJ2-5; 11 nucleotides agree with TRBD2. Trimming at V came to 2 bases and at J to 4 bases, leaving 6 bases not matched to a gene. Germline V CDR1 and CDR2: MNHNS, SASEGT. This CDR3 spans 16 amino acids. In nucleotides, the CDR3 is TGTGCCAGCAGTGAAACAAGACTAGCGGGAAGAGAGACCCAGTACTTC. Translation: CASSETRLAGRETQYF.

This clone was found once. V gene TRBV27 combines with J gene TRBJ2-3, with 7 bases lining up with TRBD2. From germline, CDR1 is MNHEY and CDR2 SMNVEV (reference sequence). The V gene end was trimmed by 0 bases and the J gene end by 2 bases; junction bases not matched to a gene: 2. CDR3 size: 15 residues. CDR3 in amino acids: CASSLSSGTTDTQYF. In DNA, the CDR3 is TGTGCCAGCAGTTTATCGAGCGGGACCACAGATACGCAGTATTTT.

V and J are TRBV28 and TRBJ2-1; 7 nucleotides align to TRBD1. The CDR3 totals 15 residues. CDR1 is MDHEN and CDR2 is SYDVKM in the germline V gene. After removal of 6 bases from V and 7 bases from J, the junction contained 12 bases not matched to a gene. This chain's CDR3 is CASRHMDRPENEQFF. CDR3 DNA: TGTGCCAGCAGGCATATGGACAGGCCGGAAAATGAGCAGTTCTTC.

The rearrangement joins TRBV5-6 to TRBJ2-2; the D is unclear. The CDR3 spans 14 residues. From germline, CDR1 is SGHDT and CDR2 YYEEEE. V was trimmed by 0 bases and J by 1 base, leaving 4 bases between them. The CDR3 sequence is CASSLDGNTGELFF. In DNA form, the CDR3 reads TGTGCCAGCAGCTTGGACGGGAACACCGGGGAGCTGTTTTTT.

This clone has only one observation. This chain joins TRBV18 and TRBJ2-7; D may be TRBD1 (5 bases). CDR1 and CDR2 (germline): KGHSH, LQKENI. The CDR3 has 14 amino acids. Trimming removed 10 bases from V and 2 bases from J, with 18 bases in between. The CDR3 is CATIDSSRPYEQYF. The CDR3 bases are TGTGCCACCATAGACAGCAGCCGGCCCTACGAGCAGTACTTC.

J is TRBJ2-7 and V is TRBV2; TRBD1 matches at 10 bases. This CDR3 comprises 14 residues. Per germline, CDR1 SNHLY and CDR2 FYNNEI. CDR3 amino acids: CAKAWTGTGDEQYF. CDR3 bases: TGTGCTAAGGCATGGACCGGGACAGGGGACGAGCAGTACTTC.

The chain has TRBV5-4 and TRBJ2-7; TRBD1 aligns across 9 bases. Germline values: CDR1 SGHNT, CDR2 YYREEE (reference sequence). The junction had 11 bases not matched to a gene; V was cut back by 9 bases and J by 7 bases. The CDR3 contains 13 residues. As DNA, the CDR3 is TGTGCCACTCGTGCCGGGACAGGGAGGGAGCAGTACTTC. Translated: CATRAGTGREQYF.

The V gene is TRBV5-6, the J gene TRBJ1-1; TRBD1 aligns across 7 bases. Germline trimming cut 3 bases from V and 1 base from J; bases unmatched to any gene: 6. The CDR3 is made up of 15 amino acids. CDR1 and CDR2 (germline): SGHDT, YYEEEE. The CDR3 protein is CASSSPQGPNTEAFF. The DNA of the CDR3 is TGTGCCAGCAGCTCCCCACAGGGGCCGAACACTGAAGCTTTCTTT.

This chain joins TRBV5-4 and TRBJ2-7; weak D call: TRBD1 (5 bases). The CDR3 contains 15 residues. Germline values: CDR1 SGHNT, CDR2 YYREEE (reference sequence). Trimming removed 0 bases from V and 0 bases from J, with 10 bases in between. Here the CDR3 reads CASSLDRFVSYEQYF. The DNA for the CDR3 is TGTGCCAGCAGCTTGGACAGGTTCGTCTCCTACGAGCAGTACTTC.

The V gene is TRBV6-1, the J gene TRBJ2-5; 10 bases are a match to TRBD2. CDR3 size: 14 residues. From germline, CDR1 is MNHNS and CDR2 SASEGT. V lost 5 bases, J lost 5 bases, and 5 bases stayed unmatched. CDR3 residues: CASSSGRAYETQYF. CDR3 DNA sequence: TGTGCCAGCAGTAGCGGGAGGGCCTATGAGACCCAGTACTTC.

V usage is TRBV28 and J usage is TRBJ2-2, with 7 nucleotides matching TRBD2. Germline lookup yields CDR1 MDHEN and CDR2 SYDVKM. V trimming: 6 bases; J trimming: 8 bases; junction bases outside the gene matches: 12. CDR3 size: 15 residues. CDR3 DNA: TGTGCCAGCAGGGGCGGGAGCAACCCTAGGGGGGAGCTGTTTTTT. It specifies CASRGGSNPRGELFF.